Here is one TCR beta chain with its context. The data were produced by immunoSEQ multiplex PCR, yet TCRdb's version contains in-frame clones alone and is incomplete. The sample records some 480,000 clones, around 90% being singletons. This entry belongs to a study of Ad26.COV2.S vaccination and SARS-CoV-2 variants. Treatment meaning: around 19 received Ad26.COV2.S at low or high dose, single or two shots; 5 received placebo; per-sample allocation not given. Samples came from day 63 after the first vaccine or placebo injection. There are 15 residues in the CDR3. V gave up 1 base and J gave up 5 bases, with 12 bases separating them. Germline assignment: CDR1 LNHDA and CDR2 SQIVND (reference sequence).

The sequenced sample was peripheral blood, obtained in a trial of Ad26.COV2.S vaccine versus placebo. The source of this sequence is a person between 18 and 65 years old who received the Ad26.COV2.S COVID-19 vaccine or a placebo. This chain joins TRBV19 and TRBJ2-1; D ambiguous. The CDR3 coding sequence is TGTGCCAGTAGTATAGTCGGTGGCGGACACAATGAGCAGTTCTTC. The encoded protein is CASSIVGGGHNEQFF.